A single sample is the source of the 27 T cell receptor beta chains below, sequenced in a study of blood T cell repertoires in COVID-19. Clones were sequenced by immunoSEQ multiplex PCR, and TCRdb holds only the in-frame ones, with some missing. Here the sample spans 250,000 to 300,000 clones, roughly 90% being singletons. What was sequenced was PBMCs or T cells enriched from blood (not recorded which). These receptor sequences come from a woman between 45 and 65 years old who had been exposed to COVID-19.

The chain carries TRBV10-3 and TRBJ2-7; 10 bases are a match to TRBD1. Germline values: CDR1 ENHRY, CDR2 SYGVKD. The CDR3 spans 15 residues. The junction had 6 bases not matched to a gene; V was cut back by 6 bases and J by 1 base. CDR3 bases: TGTGCCATCAGAAAGACAGGGGGCCTATCCTACGAGCAGTACTTC. It is translated as CAIRKTGGLSYEQYF.

The V gene is TRBV10-3, the J gene TRBJ1-4, with 8 positions matching TRBD1. Trimming removed 6 bases from V and 8 bases from J; junction bases left unmatched: 8. The germline V gene has CDR1 ENHRY and CDR2 SYGVKD. This CDR3 has 14 amino acids. The CDR3 coding sequence is TGTGCCATCAGCCCACAGGGGGGAGGCGAAAAACTGTTTTTT. This gives the protein CAISPQGGGEKLFF.

V is TRBV23-1 and J is TRBJ1-3; D gene ambiguous. TRBV23-1 is placed among ORFs of uncertain function. This CDR3 has 14 amino acids. V lost 3 bases and J 0 bases, leaving 6 bases between the germline ends. The CDR3 region is CASSHKSSGNTIYF. The CDR3 DNA follows: TGCGCCAGCAGTCATAAGAGCTCTGGAAACACCATATATTTT.

A single count supports this clone. This chain uses TRBV4-2 with TRBJ2-2, with 8 bases fitting TRBD1. With 3 bases clipped from V and 6 bases from J, the junction kept 6 bases outside the gene matches. The CDR3 has 15 residues. The germline CDR1 and CDR2 sequences are LGHNA and YNFKEQ. The CDR3 sequence is CASSQLTGGPGELFF. DNA for the CDR3: TGTGCCAGCAGCCAGCTAACAGGGGGGCCCGGGGAGCTGTTTTTT.

This chain uses TRBV7-2 with TRBJ1-6; unclear D gene. CDR3 length equals 17 residues. V lost 3 bases and J 7 bases, leaving 19 bases between the germline ends. Germline CDR1 is SGHTA and CDR2 is FQGNSA. The CDR3 loop is CASSFGSTVPGNSPLHF. The CDR3 region has the DNA TGTGCCAGCAGCTTCGGTTCGACGGTGCCGGGAAATTCACCCCTCCACTTT.

The chain employs TRBV20-1 and TRBJ1-2; TRBD1 might be the D (6 bases). CDR3 length equals 14 residues. V lost 3 bases and J lost 4, with 15 bases in between. CDR1 is DFQATT and CDR2 is SNEGSKA in the germline V gene (reference sequence). CDR3 region: CSASRGAWSYGYTF. As DNA, the CDR3 is TGCAGTGCTAGTCGGGGGGCATGGAGCTATGGCTACACCTTC.

This rearrangement joins TRBV12-3 or TRBV12-4 to TRBJ1-5, with a weak D call TRBD1 (5 bases). V was pared by 5 bases and J by 5 bases, with 10 bases between. The CDR3 is made up of 13 amino acids. CDR3 DNA: TGTGCCAGCAGTCCCGGGGGATATCAGCCCCAGCATTTT. Encoded protein: CASSPGGYQPQHF.

V usage is TRBV19 and J usage is TRBJ2-1; tentatively, D is TRBD2 (8 bases). CDR3 length: 17 amino acids. The V and J ends lost 1 base and 6 bases respectively, with 19 bases between them. The V gene's germline CDR1 is LNHDA and CDR2 SQIVND (reference sequence). The CDR3 DNA is TGTGCCAGTAGTATAGGCCCCGGGAGGGGGCTCACCAATGAGCAGTTCTTC. This sequence encodes CASSIGPGRGLTNEQFF.

The chain couples TRBV2 to TRBJ2-5, with TRBD2 matching 7 bases. Germline V CDR1 and CDR2: SNHLY, FYNNEI. The CDR3 is 12 residues long. Trimming cost V 6 bases and J 5 bases; bases outside gene matches: 3. The CDR3 DNA is TGTGCCAGCAGACAACTAGCGGAGACCCAGTACTTC. Translated, it gives CASRQLAETQYF.

This sequence joins TRBV3-1 (or the pseudogene TRBV3-2) and TRBJ1-1; D is unresolved. In germline, CDR1 is LGHDT, CDR2 YNNKEL (reference sequence). The V end was cut by 0 bases, the J end by 8 bases, with 10 bases between. This CDR3 has 13 residues. CDR3 amino acids: CASSQERGFEAFF. CDR3 nucleotides: TGTGCCAGCAGCCAAGAAAGAGGGTTCGAAGCTTTCTTT.

In the case of this clone: An end of the junction differs from the germline gene, which may be a read error. The gene calls are TRBV5-4 and TRBJ2-5; perhaps TRBD1 as D (6 bases). There are 12 residues in the CDR3. Germline V CDR1 and CDR2: SGHNT, YYREEE (reference sequence). The CDR3 nucleotides read TGTGCCAGCAGCCTCCGTACAGGGCCATCGGACTTC. Amino acid sequence: CASSLRTGPSDF. Complete variable domain (other parts from reference TRBV5-4 and TRBJ2-5): ETGVTQSPTHLIKTRGQQVTLRCSSQSGHNTVSWYQQALGQGPQFIFQYYREEENGRGNFPPRFSGLQFPNYSSELNVNALELDDSALYLCASSLRTGPSDFGPGTRLLVL.

The rearrangement joins TRBV10-2 to TRBJ2-3; D remains unclear. The germline CDR1 and CDR2 sequences are WSHSY and SAAADI. Trimming stripped 7 bases from V and 5 bases from J, with 7 bases between. The CDR3 is 11 amino acids. CDR3 sequence (DNA): TGCGCCAGCACCTTCGGAGATACGCAGTATTTT. It yields the protein CASTFGDTQYF.

This chain connects TRBV3-1 (or the pseudogene TRBV3-2) to TRBJ1-2; D is unresolved. Trimming cost V 0 bases and J 1 base, with 12 bases left between them. Germline V CDR1 and CDR2: LGHDT, YNNKEL (reference sequence). The CDR3 is made up of 16 amino acids. CDR3 loop: CASSQETGLINYGYTF. DNA for the CDR3: TGTGCCAGCAGCCAAGAGACGGGGTTAATTAACTATGGCTACACCTTC.

The V and J genes are TRBV5-1 and TRBJ2-1; D is perhaps TRBD2 (5 bases). The V and J ends lost 2 bases and 1 base respectively, with 10 bases between them. Germline V lookup: CDR1 SGHRS, CDR2 YFSETQ. This CDR3 comprises 15 residues. The CDR3 spells CASSLAAFSYNEQFF. In DNA form, the CDR3 reads TGCGCCAGCAGCTTAGCGGCCTTTTCCTACAATGAGCAGTTCTTC. The entire variable domain, with the rest obtained from reference TRBV5-1 and TRBJ2-1, is as follows: KAGVTQTPRYLIKTRGQQVTLSCSPISGHRSVSWYQQTPGQGLQFLFEYFSETQRNKGNFPGRFSGRQFSNSRSEMNVSTLELGDSALYLCASSLAAFSYNEQFFGPGTRLTVL.

The CDR3 loop is CASSPVRGHYEQYF. The CDR3 bases are TGTGCCAGCAGCCCCGTAAGGGGGCACTACGAGCAGTACTTC. J is TRBJ2-7 and V is TRBV14; 7 nucleotides agree with TRBD1. CDR3 length: 14 residues. Losses at the gene ends were 4 bases for V and 3 bases for J; bases not matched to a gene: 6. The germline V gene encodes CDR1 SGHDN and CDR2 FVKESK.

In regard to this clone: At one boundary the junction diverges from the germline segment, which might be a read error. V and J are TRBV7-7 and TRBJ2-3, with TRBD2 identical over 14 bases. The CDR3 length is 16 residues. CDR1 SSHAT and CDR2 FNYEAQ come from the germline V gene (reference sequence). In nucleotides, the CDR3 is TGTGCTAGCAGCAAGGGACTAGCGGGGGTCACAGATACGCAGTATTTT. Translation: CASSKGLAGVTDTQYF.

The chain couples TRBV27 to TRBJ2-1; 8 bases line up with TRBD1. The CDR3 extends over 16 amino acids. Germline trimming cut 1 base from V and 7 bases from J; bases unmatched to any gene: 9. The germline CDR1 and CDR2 sequences are MNHEY and SMNVEV (reference sequence). CDR3 sequence reads: CASSLLDRALGNEQFF. CDR3 nucleotide sequence: TGTGCCAGCAGTTTATTGGACAGGGCTCTTGGGAATGAGCAGTTCTTC.

This sequence joins TRBV2 and TRBJ1-5, with TRBD1 matching 7 bases. J was trimmed by 6 bases and V by 6 bases; bases with no gene match: 5. The CDR3 runs 13 residues. The V gene's germline CDR1 is SNHLY and CDR2 FYNNEI. CDR3 sequence (DNA): TGTGCCAGCAGCCTGACAGGGTTTCAGCCCCAGCATTTT. This encodes CASSLTGFQPQHF.

This chain connects TRBV6-5 to TRBJ1-2; 7 bases align to TRBD1. Germline trimming cut 6 bases from V and 2 bases from J; bases unmatched to any gene: 6. This CDR3 has 14 residues. CDR1 is MNHEY, CDR2 SVGAGI, per germline. The CDR3 sequence is CASSQDRPNYGYTF. As DNA, the CDR3 is TGTGCCAGCAGCCAGGACAGGCCGAACTATGGCTACACCTTC.

The genes are TRBV7-9 and TRBJ1-5; D not certain. Trimming cost V 1 base and J 3 bases, with 7 bases left between them. CDR3 size: 14 residues. CDR1 and CDR2 from the germline V gene are SEHNR and FQNEAQ (reference sequence). The CDR3 spells CASSLGPDNQPQHF. DNA for the CDR3: TGTGCCAGCAGCTTAGGGCCAGACAATCAGCCCCAGCATTTT.

This chain joins TRBV27 and TRBJ1-5; D might be TRBD1 (6 bases). CDR3 length: 15 amino acids. Per germline, CDR1 MNHEY and CDR2 SMNVEV (reference sequence). The V gene lost 3 bases and the J gene lost 5 bases, with 14 bases spanning the gap. The CDR3 DNA is TGTGCCAGCAGTTTGGGGGGGCATCCCGATCAGCCCCAGCATTTT. Translation gives CASSLGGHPDQPQHF.

The J gene is TRBJ1-2, the V gene TRBV28; D is undetermined. Looked up from germline, CDR1 is MDHEN and CDR2 is SYDVKM. The CDR3 contains 12 residues. Trimming pared 6 bases from V and 10 bases from J, leaving 15 bases between. The CDR3 DNA reads TGTGCCAGCAGCCGCTCGGAGGCCTTCTACACCTTC. Protein product: CASSRSEAFYTF.

The chain employs TRBV5-8 and TRBJ2-7; 9 bases match TRBD1. Germline values: CDR1 SGHTS, CDR2 YDEGEE. CDR3 size: 15 residues. J lost 1 base, V lost 3 bases, and 5 bases had no gene match. This chain's CDR3 is CASSSWTGVSYEQYF. CDR3 DNA sequence: TGTGCCAGCAGCTCTTGGACAGGGGTTTCCTACGAGCAGTACTTC.

A few counts support this clone. The chain links TRBV29-1 to TRBJ2-5, with 9 positions matching TRBD1. CDR1 SQVTM and CDR2 ANQGSEA come from the germline V gene. With 3 bases clipped from V and 1 base from J, the junction kept 12 bases outside the gene matches. The CDR3 contains 17 residues. The CDR3 is CSVDGTGNIALQETQYF. The CDR3 coding sequence is TGCAGCGTTGACGGGACAGGGAATATCGCCCTCCAAGAGACCCAGTACTTC.

The CDR3 reads CASSPPPGEGGYTF. The CDR3 region has the DNA TGTGCCAGCAGTCCCCCCCCCGGGGAGGGTGGCTACACCTTC. This chain connects TRBV28 to TRBJ1-2, with no clear D. V lost 5 bases and J lost 7, with 17 bases in between. Germline loops: CDR1 MDHEN, CDR2 SYDVKM. This CDR3 is built from 14 residues.

The chain uses TRBV11-2 and TRBJ1-1; D call uncertain. From germline, CDR1 is SGHAT and CDR2 FQNNGV. This CDR3 contains 15 residues. Trimming took 4 bases from V and 7 from J, leaving 19 bases between them. CDR3 in amino acids: CASSSGGVARLEAFF. The CDR3 nucleotides are TGTGCCAGCAGCTCCGGCGGGGTGGCGCGCCTTGAAGCTTTCTTT.

The V call is TRBV19, the J call TRBJ1-2; D not certain. Germline-derived CDR1 and CDR2 are LNHDA and SQIVND (reference sequence). Trimming removed 3 bases at V and 5 bases at J, with 7 bases between. The CDR3 is made up of 12 amino acids. The CDR3 reads CASSIGEYGYTF. DNA for the CDR3: TGTGCCAGTAGTATTGGAGAGTATGGCTACACCTTC. The full variable domain, in which reference TRBV19 and TRBJ1-2 provide the parts outside the CDR3, is DGGITQSPKYLFRKEGQNVTLSCEQNLNHDAMYWYRQDPGQGLRLIYYSQIVNDFQKGDIAEGYSVSREKKESFPLTVTSAQKNPTAFYLCASSIGEYGYTFGSGTRLTVV.